This TCR beta chain was found in a study of beta chain features in type 1 diabetes. Whole-study results and caveats: A moderate, significant TCRB CDR3 shortening appeared in type 1 diabetes across four CD4+ subsets.

Details on this clone: Its antigen is still unknown.

Of the isolated RNA, all was reverse transcribed, and so the sequenced material was expressed TCRB transcripts. Deep immunoSEQ sequencing covered naive, central memory and regulatory T cell samples. Assay used: immunoSEQ multiplex PCR; TCRdb lists only in-frame clones, some missing. This table holds about 700,000 clones, roughly an eighth found once. Each of the CD4+ naive, central memory, regulatory and stem cell-like memory populations was sorted via CD45RO/CCR7/CD25/CD127/CD95/CD27. After removal of 5 bases from V and 0 bases from J, the junction contained 3 bases not matched to a gene. The germline V gene has CDR1 SNHLY and CDR2 FYNNEI. This CDR3 is 14 amino acids long.

This receptor was identified in a man between 18 and 29 years old with type 1 diabetes. The sequenced sample was naive CD4+ T cells from blood. The chain has TRBV2 and TRBJ2-7, with TRBD1 matching over 8 bases. The DNA for the CDR3 is TGTGCCAGCAGTCCGACAGGGGTCTCCTACGAGCAGTACTTC. Protein: CASSPTGVSYEQYF.